Each of the 7 T cell receptor beta chains below was sequenced from the same sample in a study of blood T cell repertoires in COVID-19. Some clones are missing from TCRdb's copy, which holds only in-frame ones; the method was immunoSEQ multiplex PCR. Of 150,000 to 200,000 clones listed, around 81% were seen once; the top ten hold 4.5% to 7.5%. The sample consisted of PBMCs or T cells enriched from blood (not recorded which). Every receptor here comes from a middle-aged man who had recovered from COVID-19.

This clone was found many times. The chain employs TRBV7-2 and TRBJ2-7, with D possibly matching TRBD1 (6 bases). From germline, CDR1 is SGHTA and CDR2 FQGNSA. This CDR3 is 15 amino acids long. V lost 0 bases to trimming and J lost 2 bases, with 11 bases between them. The DNA for the CDR3 is TGTGCCAGCAGCTTAGCGGGGGCGACGACCTACGAGCAGTACTTC. The encoded protein is CASSLAGATTYEQYF.

This clone was seen just once. V and J are TRBV30 and TRBJ1-6; no definite D call. Germline CDR1 GTSNPN, CDR2 SVGIG (reference sequence). CDR3 size: 15 residues. The V gene lost 0 bases and the J gene lost 3 bases, with 9 bases spanning the gap. The DNA of the CDR3 is TGTGCCTGGAGTGTTCAGACTATCTATAATTCACCCCTCCACTTT. It is translated as CAWSVQTIYNSPLHF.

The CDR3 nucleotides read TGTGCCAGCAGTTTCAGGGGTGGCCAGCCCCAGCATTTT. Protein: CASSFRGGQPQHF. V is TRBV27 and J is TRBJ1-5; D is possibly TRBD1 (6 bases). Germline values: CDR1 MNHEY, CDR2 SMNVEV (reference sequence). V was clipped by 3 bases and J by 7 bases, with 10 bases between them. The CDR3 consists of 13 residues.

The chain carries TRBV19 and TRBJ1-5; 7 bases align to TRBD1. The V gene end was trimmed by 3 bases and the J gene end by 7 bases; junction bases not matched to a gene: 6. The CDR3 length is 14 residues. The germline gives CDR1 LNHDA, CDR2 SQIVND (reference sequence). Here the CDR3 DNA reads TGTGCCAGTAGTATGAGCAGGGACAGCCAGCCCCAGCATTTT. Protein: CASSMSRDSQPQHF.

This clone was picked up one time. The chain carries TRBV30 and TRBJ2-1, with 8 bases fitting TRBD2. J was trimmed by 9 bases and V by 3 bases; bases with no gene match: 7. CDR3 length equals 13 residues. The germline CDR1 and CDR2 sequences are GTSNPN and SVGIG (reference sequence). CDR3 nucleotide sequence: TGTGCCTGGAGGGAGGGACTAGGGAGTGAGCAGTTCTTC. The encoded protein is CAWREGLGSEQFF.

The chain carries TRBV7-9 and TRBJ1-4; D might be TRBD1 (6 bases). CDR1 and CDR2 (germline): SEHNR, FQNEAQ (reference sequence). V was shortened by 5 bases and J by 0 bases, with 13 bases between the two germline ends. The CDR3 consists of 16 residues. This CDR3 reads CASSQGRGSTNEKLFF. The CDR3 nucleotides read TGTGCCAGCAGCCAAGGAAGGGGGTCAACTAATGAAAAACTGTTTTTT.

This clone was seen only a few times. V and J are TRBV5-8 and TRBJ1-4; 7 positions match TRBD1. Trimming at V came to 4 bases and at J to 0 bases, leaving 6 bases not matched to a gene. CDR3 size: 16 residues. The germline V gene encodes CDR1 SGHTS and CDR2 YDEGEE. The CDR3 region has the DNA TGTGCCAGCAGCACGGGGACAGCTGCAACTAATGAAAAACTGTTTTTT. Residues: CASSTGTAATNEKLFF.